What follows are 6 T cell receptor beta chains derived from one specimen sequenced in a study of blood T cell repertoires in COVID-19. Sequenced by immunoSEQ multiplex PCR; TCRdb stores in-frame clones only, minus some. The table includes about 210,000 clones, about 83% detected once. Sequenced: peripheral blood. The receptors come from a woman aged 45-59 years with active or convalescent COVID-19.

The rearrangement links TRBV5-3 to TRBJ2-1; TRBD2 matches 11 bases. TRBV5-3 is designated an ORF whose function remains uncertain. The CDR3 covers 17 residues. Trimming removed 0 bases from V and 2 bases from J; junction bases left unmatched: 4. The CDR3 spells CARSLDRLAGPYNEQFF. DNA for the CDR3: TGTGCCAGAAGCTTGGACCGACTAGCGGGACCCTACAATGAGCAGTTCTTC.

The CDR3 loop reads CASSAGLAEGFGAKNIQYF. CDR3 coding DNA: TGCGCCAGCAGCGCCGGACTAGCGGAGGGGTTTGGGGCCAAAAACATTCAGTACTTC. The chain couples TRBV5-1 to TRBJ2-4, with 10 bases that match TRBD2. V lost 4 bases to trimming and J lost 1 base; unmatched junction nucleotides: 14. The CDR3 contains 19 residues. Germline V gene lookup returns CDR1 SGHRS and CDR2 YFSETQ.

The chain recombines TRBV5-1 with TRBJ2-7, with 10 positions matching TRBD1. Trimming took 4 bases from V and 6 from J; bases not matched to a gene: 7. The CDR3 is 14 residues long. The V gene's germline CDR1 is SGHRS and CDR2 YFSETQ. This CDR3 is CASSPRQGAIEQYF. CDR3 coding DNA: TGCGCCAGCAGCCCGCGACAGGGGGCGATCGAGCAGTACTTC.

The V call is TRBV11-2, the J call TRBJ2-5; D perhaps matches TRBD2 (6 bases). Trimming cost V 4 bases and J 5 bases, with 11 bases left between them. The CDR3 contains 13 residues. CDR1 and CDR2 (germline): SGHAT, FQNNGV. CDR3 in amino acids: CASSYGSGETQYF. The CDR3 DNA reads TGTGCCAGCAGCTACGGGAGTGGGGAGACCCAGTACTTC.

The chain is built from TRBV28 and TRBJ1-3; perhaps TRBD1 as D (6 bases). The CDR3 is made up of 18 amino acids. Per germline, CDR1 MDHEN and CDR2 SYDVKM. Trimming removed 4 bases from V and 2 bases from J, with 21 bases in between. The CDR3 region is CASSSVPGTRGPGNTIYF. CDR3 nucleotide sequence: TGTGCCAGCAGTTCTGTGCCCGGGACAAGGGGCCCTGGAAACACCATATATTTT.

This sequence joins TRBV18 and TRBJ2-2; D ambiguous. The germline V gene has CDR1 KGHSH and CDR2 LQKENI. The CDR3 extends over 14 amino acids. V was clipped by 3 bases and J by 6 bases, with 11 bases between them. The CDR3 DNA sequence: TGTGCCAGCTCACCCGCCCCAGGCGCCGGGGAGCTGTTTTTT. This codes for CASSPAPGAGELFF.